This TCR beta chain was sequenced during a study of blood T cell repertoires in COVID-19. TCRdb's table, derived via immunoSEQ multiplex PCR, lists solely in-frame clones and lacks some. This sample carries fewer than 300,000 clones, approximately 84% of them seen once, and the ten largest clones take around 9.2%. This sequence was found in a human donor in a cohort sampled during active COVID-19. Sequenced sample: peripheral blood.

The CDR3 region has the DNA TGTGCCAGCAGCCAGCGCGGGGGCGGAGTGACAGATACGCAGTATTTT. Translating gives CASSQRGGGVTDTQYF. V usage is TRBV3-1 (or the pseudogene TRBV3-2) and J usage is TRBJ2-3; D possibly corresponds to TRBD2 (7 bases). Germline CDR1 and CDR2: LGHDT and YNNKEL (reference sequence). Trimming took off 3 bases at V and 3 bases at J, with 16 bases between the two ends. CDR3 length equals 16 residues.